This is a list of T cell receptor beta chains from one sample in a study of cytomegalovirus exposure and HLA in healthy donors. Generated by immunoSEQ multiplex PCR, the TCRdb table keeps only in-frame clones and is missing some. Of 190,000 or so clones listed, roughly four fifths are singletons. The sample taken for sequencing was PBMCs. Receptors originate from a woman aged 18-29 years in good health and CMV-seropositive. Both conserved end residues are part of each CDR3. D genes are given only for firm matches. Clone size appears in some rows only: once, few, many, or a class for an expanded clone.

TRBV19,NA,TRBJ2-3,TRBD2,CASSIGGLAIDTQYF,TGTGCCAGTAGTATTGGAGGACTAGCGATAGATACGCAGTATTTT
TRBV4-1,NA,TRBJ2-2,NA,CASSHPTGSPTGELFF,TGCGCCAGCAGCCATCCTACAGGGAGCCCTACCGGGGAGCTGTTTTTT
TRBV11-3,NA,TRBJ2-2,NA,CASSFSGRAGENTGELFF,TGTGCCAGCAGCTTCAGCGGCAGGGCAGGGGAGAACACCGGGGAGCTGTTTTTT
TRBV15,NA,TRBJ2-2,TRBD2,CATRELAGGTGELFF,TGTGCCACCAGAGAGTTAGCGGGGGGAACCGGGGAGCTGTTTTTT
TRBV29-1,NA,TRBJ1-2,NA,CSVDGGDGYTF,TGCAGCGTTGACGGGGGGGATGGCTACACCTTC
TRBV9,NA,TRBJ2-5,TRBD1,CASSVGGQGETQYF,TGTGCCAGCAGCGTCGGGGGACAGGGGGAGACCCAGTACTTC
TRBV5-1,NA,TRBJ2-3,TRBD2,CASSFRTRTDTQYF,TGCGCCAGCAGCTTCCGGACTAGGACAGATACGCAGTATTTT
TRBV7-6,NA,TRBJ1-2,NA,CASSSIQQGGYTF,TGTGCCAGCAGCTCCATTCAGCAGGGCGGCTACACCTTC
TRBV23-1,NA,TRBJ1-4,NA,CASSRRTTNEKLFF,TGCGCCAGCAGTCGCAGAACAACTAATGAAAAACTGTTTTTT
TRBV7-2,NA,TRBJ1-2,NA,CASIPLGQGGYGYTF,TGTGCCAGCATCCCTTTGGGGCAGGGAGGGTATGGCTACACCTTC
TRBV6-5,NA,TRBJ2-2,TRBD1,CASKGTESTGELFF,TGTGCCAGCAAGGGGACAGAATCCACCGGGGAGCTGTTTTTT
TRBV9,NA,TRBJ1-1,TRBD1,CASSAHATGDFTEAFF,TGTGCCAGCAGCGCCCACGCGACAGGGGATTTCACTGAAGCTTTCTTT
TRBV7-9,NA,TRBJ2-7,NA,CASSFFPGRDYEQYF,TGTGCCAGCAGCTTTTTTCCAGGCAGAGACTACGAGCAGTACTTC
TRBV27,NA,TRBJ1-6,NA,CPRGGLYSSSYNSPLHF,TGTCCCCGGGGGGGCCTTTATTCGAGCTCCTATAATTCACCCCTCCACTTT
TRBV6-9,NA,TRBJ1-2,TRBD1,CASSYRDRVRIGYTF,TGTGCCAGCAGTTACCGTGACAGGGTTCGAATTGGCTACACCTTC
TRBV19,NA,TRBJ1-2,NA,CASSVQGRGYTF,TGTGCCAGTAGTGTACAGGGCCGGGGCTACACCTTC
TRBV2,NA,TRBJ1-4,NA,CASRRLEKLFF,TGTGCCAGCAGACGGTTGGAAAAACTGTTTTTT
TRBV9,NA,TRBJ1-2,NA,CASSGTGRDGYTF,TGTGCCAGCAGCGGAACAGGGCGAGATGGCTACACCTTC
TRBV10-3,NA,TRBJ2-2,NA,CAIRADFGNTGELFF,TGTGCCATCAGGGCTGATTTTGGGAACACCGGGGAGCTGTTTTTT
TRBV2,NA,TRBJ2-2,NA,CASRGGGPLSTGELFF,TGTGCCAGCAGAGGTGGGGGCCCCTTGAGCACCGGGGAGCTGTTTTTT
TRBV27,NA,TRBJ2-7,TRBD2,CASSQGTSGLEQYF,TGTGCCAGCAGCCAAGGGACTAGCGGGCTGGAGCAGTACTTC
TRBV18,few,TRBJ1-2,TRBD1,CASSLKPGQGSWDTF,TGTGCCAGCTCACTAAAACCGGGACAGGGATCTTGGGACACCTTC
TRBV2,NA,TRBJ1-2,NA,CASTGNYGYTF,TGTGCCAGCACAGGGAACTATGGCTACACCTTC
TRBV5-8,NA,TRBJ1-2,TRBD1,CASSLWDSQGGYTF,TGTGCCAGCAGCCTCTGGGACAGCCAGGGGGGCTACACCTTC
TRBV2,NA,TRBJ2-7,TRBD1,CASTAGQGRGSYEQYF,TGTGCCAGCACGGCGGGACAGGGAAGGGGGTCCTACGAGCAGTACTTC
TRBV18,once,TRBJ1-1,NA,CASSPQGQGNTEAFF,TGTGCCAGCTCCCCCCAGGGGCAGGGGAACACTGAAGCTTTCTTT
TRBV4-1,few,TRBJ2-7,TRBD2,CASSQVSGDYEQYF,TGCGCCAGCAGCCAAGTTAGCGGGGATTACGAGCAGTACTTC
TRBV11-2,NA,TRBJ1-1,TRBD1,CASSSGLLGQAIRTEAFF,TGTGCCAGCAGCTCCGGGTTACTAGGACAGGCCATTAGGACTGAAGCTTTCTTT
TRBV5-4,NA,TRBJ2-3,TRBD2,CASSFVGISGGTDTQYF,TGTGCCAGCAGCTTCGTCGGGATTAGCGGGGGGACAGATACGCAGTATTTT
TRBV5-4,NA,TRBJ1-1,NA,CASSLKTGSTEAFF,TGTGCCAGCAGCTTGAAAACAGGGAGCACTGAAGCTTTCTTT
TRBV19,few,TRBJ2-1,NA,CASSSPRQSYNEQFF,TGTGCCAGTAGTTCTCCAAGACAGTCATACAATGAGCAGTTCTTC
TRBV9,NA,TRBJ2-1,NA,CASSVDALSGYNEQFF,TGTGCCAGCAGCGTAGATGCGCTTTCGGGATACAATGAGCAGTTCTTC
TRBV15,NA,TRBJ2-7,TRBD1,CATSSGTGVYEQYF,TGTGCCACCAGCTCCGGGACAGGGGTCTACGAGCAGTACTTC
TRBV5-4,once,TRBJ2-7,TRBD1,CASSSGTGGSYEQYF,TGTGCCAGCAGCTCGGGGACAGGGGGCTCCTACGAGCAGTACTTC
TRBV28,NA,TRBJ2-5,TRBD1,CASSLDREEETQYF,TGTGCCAGCAGCCTGGACAGGGAGGAGGAGACCCAGTACTTC
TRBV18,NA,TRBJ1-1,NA,CASSQRVGAYTEAFF,TGTGCCAGCTCACAGCGTGTCGGTGCATACACTGAAGCTTTCTTT
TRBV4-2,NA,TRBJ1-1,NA,CASSPPGPEAFF,TGTGCCAGCAGCCCCCCAGGGCCTGAAGCTTTCTTT
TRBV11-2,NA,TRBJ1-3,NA,CASSLVQFSGNTIYF,TGTGCCAGCAGCTTAGTACAATTCTCTGGAAACACCATATATTTT
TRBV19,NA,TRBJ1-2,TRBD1,CASCAGTVGYTF,TGTGCCAGTTGCGCGGGGACAGTTGGCTACACCTTC
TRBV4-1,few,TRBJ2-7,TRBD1,CASSYRQGAGEQYF,TGCGCCAGCAGCTATCGACAGGGGGCAGGAGAGCAGTACTTC
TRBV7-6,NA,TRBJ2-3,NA,CASSLADSFTDTQYF,TGTGCCAGCAGCTTAGCGGACTCCTTCACAGATACGCAGTATTTT
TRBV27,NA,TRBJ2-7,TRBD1,CASSYIGQGTYEQYF,TGTGCCAGCAGCTATATTGGACAGGGTACCTACGAGCAGTACTTC
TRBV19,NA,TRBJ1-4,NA,CASSIDHETPNEKLFF,TGTGCCAGTAGTATAGATCATGAGACACCTAATGAAAAACTGTTTTTT
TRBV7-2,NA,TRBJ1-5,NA,CASSLRGNQPQHF,TGTGCCAGCAGCTTACGGGGTAATCAGCCCCAGCATTTT
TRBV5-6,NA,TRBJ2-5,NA,CASSLADLGTQYF,TGTGCCAGCAGCTTGGCCGACTTAGGGACCCAGTACTTC
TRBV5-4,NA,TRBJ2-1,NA,CASRSDLVDEQFF,TGTGCCAGCAGGTCCGACTTGGTTGATGAGCAGTTCTTC
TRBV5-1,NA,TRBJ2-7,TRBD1,CASSPGTGGFYEQYF,TGCGCCAGCAGCCCCGGGACAGGGGGGTTCTACGAGCAGTACTTC
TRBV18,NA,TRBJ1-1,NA,CASSPSAPSTEAFF,TGTGCCAGCTCACCCTCCGCCCCGAGCACTGAAGCTTTCTTT
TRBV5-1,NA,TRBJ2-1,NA,CASSLGTASSYNEQFF,TGCGCCAGCAGCTTGGGGACAGCGAGCTCCTACAATGAGCAGTTCTTC
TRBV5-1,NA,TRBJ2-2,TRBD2,CASSPSGGDTGELFF,TGCGCCAGCAGCCCGAGCGGGGGTGATACCGGGGAGCTGTTTTTT
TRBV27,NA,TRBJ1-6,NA,CASSPLTPRYSPLHF,TGTGCCAGCAGTCCGCTGACCCCGAGGTATTCACCCCTCCACTTT
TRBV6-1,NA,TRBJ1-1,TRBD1,CASSDNTGGKTEAFF,TGTGCCAGCAGTGATAATACAGGGGGCAAGACTGAAGCTTTCTTT
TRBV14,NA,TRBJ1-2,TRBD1,CASSQGQSYGYTF,TGTGCCAGCAGCCAGGGACAGTCCTATGGCTACACCTTC
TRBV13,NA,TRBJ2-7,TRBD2,CASSLGKLKRGGDPEQYF,TGTGCCAGCAGCTTAGGGAAGCTCAAGCGGGGGGGCGATCCCGAGCAGTACTTC
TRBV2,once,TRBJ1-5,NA,CASSQDSSNQPQHF,TGTGCCAGCAGTCAAGACAGTAGCAATCAGCCCCAGCATTTT
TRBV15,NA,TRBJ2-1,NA,CATSKRRTYNEQFF,TGTGCCACCAGCAAAAGACGGACTTACAATGAGCAGTTCTTC
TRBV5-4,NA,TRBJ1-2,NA,CASSLDTYGYTF,TGTGCCAGCAGCCTGGACACCTATGGCTACACCTTC